These 13 T cell receptor beta chains share one sample of origin, sequenced in a study of regulatory T cells in long-lasting Graves disease. Regarding time point: persistent/refractory GD, antithyroid drugs over 5 years with positive TRAb. PBMC RNA was the source of the TCR library. Arm-PCR with iRepertoire HTBI primers amplified the CDR3 regions for these TCR beta libraries. MiXCR was run by TCRdb on the multiplex PCR reads, yielding one entry per CDR3 protein. The sample includes about 450,000 distinct CDR3 sequences, 23% of them seen just once. The specimen was peripheral blood mononuclear cells (PBMCs), collected when the disease was refractory, from a patient treated with antithyroid drugs. The receptor set was obtained from a female donor with Graves disease.

V is TRBV19 and J is TRBJ2-4; D possibly corresponds to TRBD2 (5 bases). The germline V and J ends were trimmed by 3 bases and 9 bases, with 9 bases remaining between them. This CDR3 region has 12 residues. Germline CDR1 LNHDA, CDR2 SQIVND (reference sequence). The CDR3 DNA reads as TGTGCCAGTAGTATCAACGGAGGCATTCAGTACTTC. The encoded protein is CASSINGGIQYF.

There are many counts of this clonotype. The chain carries TRBV7-9 and TRBJ2-7; possibly TRBD1 for D (5 bases). Germline CDR1 reads SEHNR; CDR2 reads FQNEAQ (reference sequence). Trimming cost V 5 bases and J 5 bases, with 19 bases left between them. The CDR3 has 15 residues. The chain's CDR3 is CASSDILRMDNEQYF. In nucleotides, the CDR3 is TGTGCCAGCAGCGACATTCTTAGGATGGACAACGAGCAGTACTTC.

This clonotype was recorded only once. V gene TRBV29-1 combines with J gene TRBJ2-5, with 13 nucleotides matching TRBD2. The assigned J gene may be wrong: the sequence end matches TRBJ2-1 better. Per germline, CDR1 SQVTM and CDR2 ANQGSEA. The CDR3 covers 12 residues. CDR3 in amino acids: CSGTSGSNEQFF. CDR3 nucleotide sequence: TGCAGCGGGACTAGCGGGAGCAATGAGCAGTTCTTC.

The chain uses TRBV5-1 and TRBJ2-7, with 11 bases identical to TRBD2. The CDR3 extends over 15 amino acids. The germline V gene has CDR1 SGHRS and CDR2 YFSETQ. The ends lost 4 bases at V and 2 bases at J; junction bases unmatched: 5. CDR3 residues: CASSARTSGPYEQYF. The CDR3 bases are TGCGCCAGCAGCGCGCGGACTAGCGGGCCCTACGAGCAGTACTTC.

This clonotype was detected many times. The rearrangement uses TRBV24-1 and TRBJ2-1; tentatively, D is TRBD1 (6 bases). Germline V gene sequence: CDR1 KGHDR, CDR2 SFDVKD. The CDR3 extends over 14 amino acids. Trimming stripped 3 bases from V and 9 bases from J, with 14 bases between. The CDR3 here is CATSDRGRPSEQFF. For the CDR3, the DNA is TGTGCCACCAGTGATAGGGGGAGACCTAGTGAGCAGTTCTTC.

This clonotype came up a few times. J is TRBJ1-5 and V is TRBV15, with a weak D call TRBD1 (5 bases). The ends were cut back, 2 bases at V and 9 bases at J, with 14 bases in the middle. This CDR3 comprises 14 residues. Germline V gene data show CDR1 as LNHNV and CDR2 as YYDKDF (reference sequence). CDR3 protein: CATSRPGTGLPQHF. DNA for the CDR3: TGTGCCACCAGCAGACCTGGGACGGGTTTGCCCCAGCATTTT.

The chain recombines TRBV6-1 with TRBJ1-1, with TRBD1 as a possible D gene (6 bases). V shed 3 bases and J shed 4 bases, with 12 bases lying between them. Germline V gives CDR1 MNHNS, CDR2 SASEGT. The CDR3 loop spans 14 amino acids. CDR3 coding DNA: TGTGCCAGCAGTGACGGACAGAAAATCACTGAAGCTTTCTTT. Encoded protein: CASSDGQKITEAFF.

This clonotype was observed a few times. The chain couples TRBV15 to TRBJ1-1; no reliable D call. Trimming pared 5 bases from V and 3 bases from J, leaving 16 bases between. Germline CDR1 is LNHNV and CDR2 is YYDKDF (reference sequence). The CDR3 is made up of 15 amino acids. CDR3 bases: TGTGCCACCAGCGCCCCGGGATTGGTTGACACTGAAGCTTTCTTT. This encodes CATSAPGLVDTEAFF.

This clonotype was seen only a few times. The chain has TRBV29-1 and TRBJ2-2, with 8 positions matching TRBD2. V lost 5 bases to trimming and J lost 5 bases; unmatched junction nucleotides: 7. The CDR3 sequence is 14 residues long. Per the germline V gene, CDR1 is SQVTM and CDR2 is ANQGSEA. The CDR3: CSVSMTSETGELFF. CDR3 DNA sequence: TGCAGCGTTTCAATGACTAGCGAGACCGGGGAGCTGTTTTTT.

This clonotype has just a few counts. This chain uses TRBV30 with TRBJ1-3, with D hard to call. Trimming left V 3 bases short and J 0 bases short, with 15 bases between. The CDR3 is 16 amino acids. Germline-derived CDR1 and CDR2 are GTSNPN and SVGIG (reference sequence). The CDR3 loop reads CAWSLEQRSSGNTIYF. CDR3 nucleotides: TGTGCCTGGAGCTTAGAACAGCGCTCCTCTGGAAACACCATATATTTT.

A single count supports this clonotype. The genes are TRBV4-2 and TRBJ2-7; 8 bases line up with TRBD1. This CDR3 is 18 amino acids long. CDR1 is LGHNA and CDR2 is YNFKEQ in the germline V gene. Trimming at V came to 0 bases and at J to 2 bases, leaving 12 bases not matched to a gene. CDR3 coding DNA: TGTGCCAGCAGCCAAGAAAGAGGGTGGAGACAGGGGACCTACGAGCAGTACTTC. It is translated as CASSQERGWRQGTYEQYF.

On this clonotype itself: A much larger clone lies a single base off, so this may be a read error. V is TRBV29-1 and J is TRBJ2-3, with D uncertain. Germline lookup yields CDR1 SQVTM and CDR2 ANQGSEA. The CDR3 is made up of 11 amino acids. Trimming shortened V by 7 bases and J by 8 bases, and 13 bases separated the two germline ends. The DNA of the CDR3 is TGCAGCGCGGCATACGGTGGTACGCAGTATTTT. Amino acid sequence: CSAAYGGTQYF.

The rearrangement joins TRBV19 to TRBJ1-6, with D tentatively TRBD1 (6 bases). The length of the CDR3 is 12 residues. The germline V gene has CDR1 LNHDA and CDR2 SQIVND (reference sequence). V was cut by 6 bases and J by 10 bases, with 10 bases left in between. CDR3 nucleotide sequence: TGTGCCAGTAGGAATAGGGGGTCACCCCTCCACTTT. This translates into CASRNRGSPLHF.